The next 22 T cell receptor beta chains were all read from a single sample in a study of T cells in Graves' hyperthyroidism and ophthalmopathy. It was RNA transcripts that yielded the amplified TCR beta CDR3 regions. Initially, a first-round RT-PCR of the TCR CDR3 employed the HTBI primer set. TCRdb called the multiplex PCR reads again in MiXCR, with one record for every CDR3 protein. The repertoire includes 350,000 to 400,000 distinct CDR3 sequences, roughly 20% of them detected once, and 35% to 45% sits in the top ten. Material for sequencing was blood. The receptors here all came from a man younger than 35 with Graves' ophthalmopathy.

This chain joins TRBV19 and TRBJ1-2, with D perhaps TRBD1 (5 bases). The V gene's germline CDR1 is LNHDA and CDR2 SQIVND (reference sequence). The CDR3 is 13 residues long. V gave up 7 bases and J gave up 4 bases, with 13 bases separating them. The DNA of the CDR3 is TGTGCCAGTAAACGGGCAGGGAGCTATGGCTACACCTTC. Translating gives CASKRAGSYGYTF.

This clonotype was counted many times. The rearrangement joins TRBV6-1 to TRBJ2-1; 11 bases fit TRBD2. Germline-derived CDR1 and CDR2 are MNHNS and SASEGT. The CDR3 runs to 16 residues. Germline trimming cut 2 bases from V and 8 bases from J; bases unmatched to any gene: 8. The CDR3 loop is CASSERLGTSGHEQFF. DNA for the CDR3: TGTGCCAGCAGTGAACGCCTAGGGACTAGCGGCCATGAGCAGTTCTTC.

This sequence joins TRBV18 and TRBJ1-1, with D maybe TRBD1 (6 bases). This CDR3 has 16 amino acids. CDR1 is KGHSH and CDR2 is LQKENI in the germline V gene. Trimming took 1 base from V and 7 from J, leaving 19 bases between them. The CDR3 sequence is CASSPRGGKGQGEAFF. As DNA, the CDR3 is TGTGCCAGCTCACCACGAGGGGGAAAGGGGCAGGGTGAAGCTTTCTTT.

This clonotype was recorded at least ten times. The J gene is TRBJ1-1, the V gene TRBV6-6; D perhaps matches TRBD1 (5 bases). CDR3 length equals 15 residues. V shed 3 bases and J shed 5 bases, with 16 bases lying between them. Germline CDR1 MNHNY, CDR2 SVGAGI (reference sequence). The CDR3 reads CASSYSGPMGTEAFF. The CDR3, as DNA: TGTGCCAGCAGTTATTCAGGGCCTATGGGGACTGAAGCTTTCTTT.

The rearrangement uses TRBV10-3 and TRBJ2-2; D uncertain. The CDR3 runs 13 residues. Germline V CDR1 and CDR2: ENHRY, SYGVKD. Trimming removed 4 bases from V and 5 bases from J, with 8 bases in between. This CDR3 is CAISVGRTGELFF. In DNA, the CDR3 is TGTGCCATCAGTGTCGGGCGGACCGGGGAGCTGTTTTTT.

The genes are TRBV4-2 and TRBJ2-3; 8 positions agree with TRBD2. Germline loops: CDR1 LGHNA, CDR2 YNFKEQ. V dropped 9 bases and J dropped 4; count of bases not matched to a gene: 15. There are 16 residues in the CDR3. The chain's CDR3 is CARPVIAGSEADTQYF. In DNA, the CDR3 is TGTGCCAGACCCGTCATAGCGGGGAGCGAGGCAGATACGCAGTATTTT.

This clonotype was counted many times. This chain joins TRBV20-1 and TRBJ2-7, with a possible D match to TRBD2 (6 bases). Germline V CDR1 and CDR2: DFQATT, SNEGSKA (reference sequence). The V end was cut by 6 bases, the J end by 3 bases, with 9 bases between. The CDR3 covers 11 residues. For the CDR3, the DNA is TGCAGTGCCGGGACTGACTACGAGCAGTACTTC. Its translation: CSAGTDYEQYF.

The genes are TRBV7-9 and TRBJ2-7, with 13 bases fitting TRBD2. Trimming at V came to 4 bases and at J to 2 bases, leaving 11 bases not matched to a gene. In germline, CDR1 is SEHNR, CDR2 FQNEAQ (reference sequence). This CDR3 comprises 18 residues. The CDR3 nucleotides are TGTGCCAGCAGCTCTACTAGCGGGGGGGCTTATTTTACCTACGAGCAGTACTTC. It encodes CASSSTSGGAYFTYEQYF.

This clonotype turned up a few times. The rearrangement joins TRBV7-3 to TRBJ1-1, with 11 bases lining up with TRBD1. Unmatched junction bases numbered 7, after V lost 5 bases and J lost 5 bases. The CDR3 sequence is 15 residues long. The germline V gene has CDR1 SGHTA and CDR2 FQGTGA. As DNA, the CDR3 is TGTGCCAGCAGCCAATCCGGGACAGGGGGTACTGAAGCTTTCTTT. Translated: CASSQSGTGGTEAFF.

This chain uses TRBV12-3 or TRBV12-4 with TRBJ1-1; D uncertain. The CDR3 is 13 residues long. V was shortened by 5 bases and J by 0 bases, with 7 bases between the two germline ends. The CDR3 protein is CASSNGVNTEAFF. The CDR3, as DNA: TGTGCCAGCAGTAACGGGGTGAACACTGAAGCTTTCTTT.

This clonotype has at least ten counts. The chain combines TRBV7-8 with TRBJ2-1; TRBD2 matches 7 bases. Germline lookup yields CDR1 SGHVS and CDR2 FQNEAQ. The junction had 10 bases not matched to a gene; V was cut back by 3 bases and J by 8 bases. CDR3 length: 15 amino acids. This CDR3 is CASSLGGYWIDEQFF. CDR3 DNA sequence: TGTGCCAGCAGCTTGGGGGGGTATTGGATTGATGAGCAGTTCTTC. The full variable domain, its missing parts supplied by reference TRBV7-8 and TRBJ2-1, is GAGVSQSPRYKVAKRGQDVALRCDPISGHVSLFWYQQALGQGPEFLTYFQNEAQLDKSGLPSDRFFAERPEGSVSTLKIQRTQQEDSAVYLCASSLGGYWIDEQFFGPGTRLTVL.

This clonotype was recorded many times. The chain combines TRBV2 with TRBJ1-2, with a tentative D call TRBD1 (5 bases). Germline V lookup: CDR1 SNHLY, CDR2 FYNNEI. The CDR3 sequence is 14 residues long. V lost 4 bases and J 6 bases, leaving 15 bases between the germline ends. CDR3 DNA: TGTGCCAGCAGTGGATGGGTAGGAGGGGATGGCTACACCTTC. Protein product: CASSGWVGGDGYTF.

This clonotype was picked up many times. The chain is built from TRBV20-1 and TRBJ1-5; a possible D gene is TRBD1 (5 bases). CDR1 and CDR2 from the germline V gene are DFQATT and SNEGSKA (reference sequence). The V end lost 6 bases, the J end lost 2 bases, and 26 bases lay between the germline ends. The CDR3 totals 18 residues. The DNA for the CDR3 is TGCAGTGCCCTCCGGAGGGCAGGGAGGAGAGGGGGCAATCAGCCCCAGCATTTT. It yields the protein CSALRRAGRRGGNQPQHF.

The rearrangement joins TRBV12-3 or TRBV12-4 to TRBJ2-1; D assignment may be TRBD1 or TRBD2 (5 bases each). Trimming left V 4 bases short and J 2 bases short, with 21 bases between. This CDR3 comprises 18 residues. This CDR3 is CASSSPGLTETPYNEQFF. CDR3 bases: TGTGCCAGCAGTTCCCCGGGGCTAACGGAGACCCCCTACAATGAGCAGTTCTTC.

The sample holds many counts of this clonotype. The chain employs TRBV2 and TRBJ2-1; D ambiguous. V was cut by 7 bases and J by 6 bases, with 10 bases left in between. CDR1 and CDR2 from the germline V gene are SNHLY and FYNNEI. The CDR3 covers 12 residues. The CDR3 region is CASTAPPNEQFF. CDR3 coding DNA: TGTGCCAGCACCGCCCCCCCCAATGAGCAGTTCTTC. Full variable domain (rest looked up from reference TRBV2 and TRBJ2-1): EPEVTQTPSHQVTQMGQEVILRCVPISNHLYFYWYRQILGQKVEFLVSFYNNEISEKSEIFDDQFSVERPDGSNFTLKIRSTKLEDSAMYFCASTAPPNEQFFGPGTRLTVL.

The chain is built from TRBV6-2 or TRBV6-3 and TRBJ1-2, with a weak D call TRBD1 (5 bases). Germline CDR1 reads MNHEY; CDR2 reads SVGEGT. The V end lost 0 bases, the J end lost 6 bases, and 17 bases lay between the germline ends. CDR3 length: 16 residues. The CDR3 region has the DNA TGTGCCAGCAGTTACTCGAGCCTGGGTGAGGGGAATGGCTACACCTTC. It encodes CASSYSSLGEGNGYTF.

The sample holds many counts of this clonotype. V usage is TRBV2 and J usage is TRBJ1-1; no clear D. V was pared by 5 bases and J by 2 bases, with 9 bases between. CDR3 length equals 13 residues. Germline values: CDR1 SNHLY, CDR2 FYNNEI. The CDR3 DNA reads as TGTGCCAGCAGTCGTCGGGCAAACACTGAAGCTTTCTTT. Its translation: CASSRRANTEAFF.

The gene calls are TRBV7-2 and TRBJ2-1; TRBD2 agrees at 7 bases. V shed 5 bases and J 8 bases; nucleotides not matched to a gene: 12. Germline V lookup: CDR1 SGHTA, CDR2 FQGNSA. The CDR3 contains 15 residues. The CDR3 region has the DNA TGTGCCAGCAGCCGAGAGGCGGGAGCTTCCGATGAGCAGTTCTTC. Translation gives CASSREAGASDEQFF. Combining the CDR3 with reference TRBV7-2 and TRBJ2-1 gives the whole variable domain GAGVSQSPSNKVTEKGKDVELRCDPISGHTALYWYRQSLGQGLEFLIYFQGNSAPDKSGLPSDRFSAERTGGSVSTLTIQRTQQEDSAVYLCASSREAGASDEQFFGPGTRLTVL.

The rearrangement links TRBV28 to TRBJ1-6, with D possibly matching TRBD1 (6 bases). The CDR3 contains 14 residues. V shed 5 bases and J shed 8 bases, with 13 bases lying between them. The germline CDR1 and CDR2 sequences are MDHEN and SYDVKM. CDR3 sequence: CASSRRGGDSPLHF. CDR3 in DNA: TGTGCCAGCAGTCGCAGAGGGGGGGATTCACCCCTCCACTTT.

In this sample, this clonotype turned up many times. V and J are TRBV3-1 and TRBJ1-2; the match to TRBD1 covers 10 bases. This CDR3 region has 16 residues. Trimming cost V 5 bases and J 2 bases; bases outside gene matches: 8. Per the germline V gene, CDR1 is LGHDT and CDR2 is YNNKEL (reference sequence). In nucleotides, the CDR3 is TGTGCCAGCAGCGAAGCCGGGACAGGGGACAACTATGGCTACACCTTC. As protein: CASSEAGTGDNYGYTF.

Ten or more counts support this clonotype. The chain combines TRBV7-3 with TRBJ2-3, with a tentative D call TRBD2 (7 bases). The CDR3 extends over 15 amino acids. Per the germline V gene, CDR1 is SGHTA and CDR2 is FQGTGA. The V gene lost 2 bases and the J gene lost 5 bases, with 14 bases spanning the gap. The CDR3 bases are TGTGCCAGCAGCTTAGGGGGGGGGCCCAGAGATACGCAGTATTTT. Amino acids: CASSLGGGPRDTQYF.

The chain is built from TRBV7-9 and TRBJ2-1, with 14 bases lining up with TRBD2. This CDR3 has 16 amino acids. CDR1 is SEHNR, CDR2 FQNEAQ, per germline (reference sequence). V shed 3 bases and J 9 bases; nucleotides not matched to a gene: 7. The CDR3 sequence is CASSFWTSGGRGEQFF. CDR3 bases: TGTGCCAGCAGCTTCTGGACTAGCGGGGGGCGAGGTGAGCAGTTCTTC.